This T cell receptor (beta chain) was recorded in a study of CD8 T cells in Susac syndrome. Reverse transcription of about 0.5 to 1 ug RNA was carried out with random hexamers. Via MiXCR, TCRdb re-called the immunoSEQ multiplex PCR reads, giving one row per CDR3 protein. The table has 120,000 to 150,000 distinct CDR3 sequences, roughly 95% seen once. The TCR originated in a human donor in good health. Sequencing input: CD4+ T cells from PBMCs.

CDR3 in DNA: TGTGCCAGCAGTGAAGTACGCGGCCAGTTCTTGCCCGATAGCAATCAGCCCCAGCATTTT. It specifies CASSEVRGQFLPDSNQPQHF. The rearrangement links TRBV2 to TRBJ1-5; D remains unclear. The CDR3 runs to 20 residues. Germline lookup yields CDR1 SNHLY and CDR2 FYNNEI. With 1 base removed from V and 0 bases from J, the gap between germline ends came to 22 bases.